This T cell receptor beta chain was recovered during a study of cytomegalovirus exposure and HLA in healthy donors. Libraries were prepared by immunoSEQ multiplex PCR; TCRdb keeps only in-frame clonotypes and omits some of them. The table has about 160,000 clones, less than 90% seen once. Separate from the roughly 670-subject first cohort, the approximately 120-subject validation cohort was the one that the donors belonged to. Trimming stripped 3 bases from V and 6 bases from J, with 9 bases between. Germline V lookup: CDR1 MNHEY, CDR2 SMNVEV (reference sequence). There are 13 residues in the CDR3. This clonotype was obtained from a woman younger than 45 in good health and CMV-seronegative. Material for sequencing was PBMCs. The V and J genes are TRBV27 and TRBJ1-5; D may be TRBD1 (5 bases). This CDR3 is CASSFTRGQPQHF. The CDR3 DNA reads TGTGCCAGCAGTTTCACGAGGGGTCAGCCCCAGCATTTT.